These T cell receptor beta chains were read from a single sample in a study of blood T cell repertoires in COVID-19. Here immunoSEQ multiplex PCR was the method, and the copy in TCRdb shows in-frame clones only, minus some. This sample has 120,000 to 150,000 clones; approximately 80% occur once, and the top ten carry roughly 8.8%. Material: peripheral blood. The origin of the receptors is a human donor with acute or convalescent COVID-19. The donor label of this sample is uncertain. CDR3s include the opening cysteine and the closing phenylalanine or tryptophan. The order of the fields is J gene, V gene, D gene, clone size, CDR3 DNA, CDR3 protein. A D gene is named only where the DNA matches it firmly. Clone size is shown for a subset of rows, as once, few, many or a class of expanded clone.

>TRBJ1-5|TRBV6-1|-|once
TGTGCCAGCAGTGAAGGAGGAAGTCAGCCCCAGCATTTT
CASSEGGSQPQHF
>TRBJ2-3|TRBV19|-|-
TGTGCCAGTAGTATAGTTCTGAGCGGGCTTTACACAGATACGCAGTATTTT
CASSIVLSGLYTDTQYF
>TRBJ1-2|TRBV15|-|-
TGTGCCACCAGCGTTTTTCAGGGGGGCTACACCTTC
CATSVFQGGYTF
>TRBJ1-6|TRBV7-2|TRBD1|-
TGTGCCAGCAGCTTGGGACAGGGCCCCGGGCCCCTCCACTTT
CASSLGQGPGPLHF
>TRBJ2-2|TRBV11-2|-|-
TGTGCCAGCAGCGTCGGCTGGGAGTCGGCCACCGGGGAGCTGTTTTTT
CASSVGWESATGELFF
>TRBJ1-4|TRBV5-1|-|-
TGCGCCAGCAGCCTCTTGGACAAAAGTGAAAAACTGTTTTTT
CASSLLDKSEKLFF
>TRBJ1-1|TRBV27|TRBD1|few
TGTGCCAGCAGTTCGAGACAGGGGGTTTACCGGAACACTGAAGCTTTCTTT
CASSSRQGVYRNTEAFF
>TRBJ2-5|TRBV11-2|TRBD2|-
TGTGCCAGCAGCTTAGATGGACTAGCGGGGGAGACCCAGTACTTC
CASSLDGLAGETQYF
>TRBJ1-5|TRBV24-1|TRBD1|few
TGTGCCACCAGTGACGGACAGGGGCCCAATCAGCCCCAGCATTTT
CATSDGQGPNQPQHF
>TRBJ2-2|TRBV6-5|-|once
TGTGCCAGCAGTTATCGGGCGGGTAACACCGGGGAGCTGTTTTTT
CASSYRAGNTGELFF
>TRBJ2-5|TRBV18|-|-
TGTGCCAGCTCACTCCCGGGGAAGGTTGGAGAGACCCAGTACTTC
CASSLPGKVGETQYF
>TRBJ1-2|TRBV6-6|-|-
TGTGCCAGCAGGCCCACAGCGGCCGGGGATGGCTACACCTTC
CASRPTAAGDGYTF
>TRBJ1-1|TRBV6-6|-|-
TGTGCCAGCAGTCTCGCGGGACCCAACACTGAAGCTTTCTTT
CASSLAGPNTEAFF
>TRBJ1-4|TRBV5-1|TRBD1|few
TGCGCCAGCAGCGCCTTGGGACAGTCAACTAATGAAAAACTGTTTTTT
CASSALGQSTNEKLFF
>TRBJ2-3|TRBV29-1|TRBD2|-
TGCAGCGTTGAAGGGGGGATTTGGCGGGGGACTAGCACAGATACGCAGTATTTT
CSVEGGIWRGTSTDTQYF
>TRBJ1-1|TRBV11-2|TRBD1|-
TGTGCCAGCAGCTGGGGACAGGGGTCCACTGAAGCTTTCTTT
CASSWGQGSTEAFF
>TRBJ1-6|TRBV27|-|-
TGTGCCAGCAGTTTATCGTTAAATCCACCCCTCCACTTT
CASSLSLNPPLHF
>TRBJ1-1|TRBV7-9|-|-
TGTGCCAGCAGCTCTACAGGTCCGGCTTTCTTT
CASSSTGPAFF
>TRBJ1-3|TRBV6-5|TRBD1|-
TGTGCCAGCAGAGGGACAGGCGTCGGAAACACCATATATTTT
CASRGTGVGNTIYF
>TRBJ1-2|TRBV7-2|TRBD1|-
TGTGCCAGCAGCTTAGCAGGGGGCGCCTATGGCTACACCTTC
CASSLAGGAYGYTF
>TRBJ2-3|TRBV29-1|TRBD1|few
TGCAGCGCTGGAGGCGGGGACAGGGGTTCTAGCACAGATACGCAGTATTTT
CSAGGGDRGSSTDTQYF
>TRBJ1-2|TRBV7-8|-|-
TGTGCCAGCAGCCCTCGAGGGAGGAGCTACACCTTC
CASSPRGRSYTF
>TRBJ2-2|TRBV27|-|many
TGTGCCAGCAGTTTAAAGCGGTCCGGGGAGCTGTTTTTT
CASSLKRSGELFF
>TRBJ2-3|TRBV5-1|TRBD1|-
TGCGCCAGCGTACCGGGACAGAGCACAGATACGCAGTATTTT
CASVPGQSTDTQYF
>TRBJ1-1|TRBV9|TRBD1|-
TGTGCCAGCAGCGTAGGATCAGGGGGCGGTGAAGCTTTCTTT
CASSVGSGGGEAFF
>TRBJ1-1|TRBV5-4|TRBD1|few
TGTGCCAGCAGACCAGGGGGCATCGGCACTGAAGCTTTCTTT
CASRPGGIGTEAFF
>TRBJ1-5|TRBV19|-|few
TGTGCCAGTAGCCCGAAGACAGGAGCCCTCAATCAGCCCCAGCATTTT
CASSPKTGALNQPQHF
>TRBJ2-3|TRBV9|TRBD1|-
TGTGCCAGCAGCGGACAGGGGGGGAAATCAGATACGCAGTATTTT
CASSGQGGKSDTQYF
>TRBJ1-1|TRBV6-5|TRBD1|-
TGTGCCAGCGTACCGACAGGGGCGTTAGTTGAAGCTTTCTTT
CASVPTGALVEAFF
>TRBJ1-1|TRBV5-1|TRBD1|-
TGCGCCAGCAGCTCGGGAATTTTTTTGGGACAGGGGAACACTGAAGCTTTCTTT
CASSSGIFLGQGNTEAFF
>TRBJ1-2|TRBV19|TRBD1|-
TGTGCCAGTAGGCCCCGGGACAGGGGCCCTCGGGGTGGCTACACCTTC
CASRPRDRGPRGGYTF
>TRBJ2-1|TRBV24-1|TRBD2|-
TGTGCCACCAGTGATTCCCCAGGTGGGACTAGCGGGGGTTCCTACAATGAGCAGTTCTTC
CATSDSPGGTSGGSYNEQFF
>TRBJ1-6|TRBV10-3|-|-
TGTGCCATCAGTCGAGCGGGGCAGGGATATTCACCCCTCCACTTT
CAISRAGQGYSPLHF
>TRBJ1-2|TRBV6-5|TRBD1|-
TGTGCCAGCAGTTGGACAGGGGGCCCTAACTATGGCTACACCTTC
CASSWTGGPNYGYTF
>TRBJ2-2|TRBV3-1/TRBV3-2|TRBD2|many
TGTGCCAGCAGCCAAGGACCCCTTACTAGCGGGGCGAGGGGCACCGGGGAGCTGTTTTTT
CASSQGPLTSGARGTGELFF
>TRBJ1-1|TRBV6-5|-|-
TGTGCCACCCGACACAACACTGAAGCTTTCTTT
CATRHNTEAFF
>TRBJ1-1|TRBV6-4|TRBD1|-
TGTGCCAGCAGTGATGGAGTGGACAGGGGACTGCCAACTGAAGCTTTCTTT
CASSDGVDRGLPTEAFF
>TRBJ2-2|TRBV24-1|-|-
TGTGCCACCAGTGATCCGGGGTTTAAAGCCGGGGAGCTGTTTTTT
CATSDPGFKAGELFF
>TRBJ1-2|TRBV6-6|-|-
TGTGCCAGCAGTTACTCGACTTTGTTGGAAGGCTACACCTTC
CASSYSTLLEGYTF
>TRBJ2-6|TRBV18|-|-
TGTGCCAGCTCACCAGTTGGATTAACGGGTACTGGGGCCAACGTCCTGACTTTC
CASSPVGLTGTGANVLTF
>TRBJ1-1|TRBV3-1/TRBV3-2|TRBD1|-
TGTGCCAGCAGCCGAGGGGGCGGACCCCTGAACACTGAAGCTTTCTTT
CASSRGGGPLNTEAFF
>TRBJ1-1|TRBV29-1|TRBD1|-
TGCAGCTCAGGGACAGGCCCCACTGAAGCTTTCTTT
CSSGTGPTEAFF
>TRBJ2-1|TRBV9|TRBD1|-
TGTGCCAGCAGCGTAGGGACAGGCGGATACAATGAGCAGTTCTTC
CASSVGTGGYNEQFF